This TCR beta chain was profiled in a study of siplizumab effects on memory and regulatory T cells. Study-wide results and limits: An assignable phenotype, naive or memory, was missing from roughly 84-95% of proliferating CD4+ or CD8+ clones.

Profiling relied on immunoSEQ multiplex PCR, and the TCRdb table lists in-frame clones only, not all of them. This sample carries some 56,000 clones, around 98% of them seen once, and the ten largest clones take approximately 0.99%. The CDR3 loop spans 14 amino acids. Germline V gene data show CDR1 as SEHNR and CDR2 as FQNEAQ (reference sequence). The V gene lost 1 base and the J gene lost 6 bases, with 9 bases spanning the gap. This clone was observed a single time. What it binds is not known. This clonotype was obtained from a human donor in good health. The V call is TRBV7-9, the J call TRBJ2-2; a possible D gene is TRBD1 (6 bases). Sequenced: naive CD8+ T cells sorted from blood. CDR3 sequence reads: CASSLGQAAGELFF. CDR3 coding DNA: TGTGCCAGCAGCTTAGGACAGGCGGCCGGGGAGCTGTTTTTT.